This T cell receptor (beta chain) appears in the sequencing data of a study of blood T cell repertoires in COVID-19. Overall study: Samples came from the United States, Italy and Spain, spanning acute and convalescent COVID-19. T cells, B-cell-depleted T cells, or PBMCs supplied cDNA or gDNA.

Source study methods: Reference gene primers were amplified, and this amplification served to estimate nucleated cell counts. Clones were read by immunoSEQ multiplex PCR, and TCRdb kept only the in-frame ones, dropping some. That table is the source of V, J and clone size, and D and trimming were worked out from the DNA. The data show some 66,000 clones, around 82% seen once. The V segment lost 6 bases and the J segment 9 bases; nucleotides outside the gene matches: 7. CDR3 length: 12 amino acids. Germline CDR1 reads LNHDA; CDR2 reads SQIVND (reference sequence). Material: peripheral blood. The gene calls are TRBV19 and TRBJ2-7; TRBD1 matches at 8 bases. The sequence was collected from a man in his 60s with acute or convalescent COVID-19. The CDR3 sequence is CASSDRGEGQYF. CDR3 in DNA: TGTGCCAGTAGCGACAGGGGTGAGGGGCAGTACTTC.